Below, 11 T cell receptor beta chains from the same sample are listed, as sequenced in a study of T cell repertoires in cytomegalovirus infection. TCRdb redid the calling of the reads with MiXCR, one entry per CDR3 protein. This sample has approximately 990,000 distinct CDR3 sequences, with 31% found just once. These TCRs' antigens remain unknown. Sequenced here: cultured CD8+ T cells from PBMCs, sampled from culture after CMV antigen stimulation. All receptors come from a human donor in good health (CMV status not recorded). Some clones in this sample may be carry-over from other donors' samples.

This clonotype was counted many times. The DNA of the CDR3 is TGTGCCAGCAGCTCCCGGGACAGGGGGTGGCATGAGCAGTTCTTC. This encodes CASSSRDRGWHEQFF. The V call is TRBV7-9, the J call TRBJ2-1, with TRBD1 matching over 11 bases. Germline assignment: CDR1 SEHNR and CDR2 FQNEAQ (reference sequence). V dropped 4 bases and J dropped 8; count of bases not matched to a gene: 7. CDR3 length: 15 amino acids. Using reference TRBV7-9 and TRBJ2-1 for the parts outside the CDR3, the full variable domain is DTGVSQNPRHKITKRGQNVTFRCDPISEHNRLYWYRQTLGQGPEFLTYFQNEAQLEKSRLLSDRFSAERPKGSFSTLEIQRTEQGDSAMYLCASSSRDRGWHEQFFGPGTRLTVL.

The chain uses TRBV4-3 and TRBJ2-1; 14 positions agree with TRBD2. Per the germline V gene, CDR1 is LGHNA and CDR2 is YSLEER. The junction had 3 bases not matched to a gene; V was cut back by 1 base and J by 4 bases. The CDR3 extends over 17 amino acids. This CDR3 is CASSQGTSGGKYNEQFF. CDR3 sequence (DNA): TGCGCCAGCAGCCAAGGGACTAGCGGGGGGAAGTACAATGAGCAGTTCTTC.

The table lists this clonotype with a few counts. The chain carries TRBV28 and TRBJ2-5; D is ambiguous. This CDR3 is built from 17 residues. The ends were cut back, 1 base at V and 1 base at J, with 16 bases in the middle. Germline assignment: CDR1 MDHEN and CDR2 SYDVKM. The CDR3 sequence: CASSLSWALTGQETQYF. In nucleotides, the CDR3 is TGTGCCAGCAGTTTATCATGGGCACTCACGGGCCAAGAGACCCAGTACTTC. Combining the CDR3 with reference TRBV28 and TRBJ2-5 gives the whole variable domain DVKVTQSSRYLVKRTGEKVFLECVQDMDHENMFWYRQDPGLGLRLIYFSYDVKMKEKGDIPEGYSVSREKKERFSLILESASTNQTSMYLCASSLSWALTGQETQYFGPGTRLLVL.

The table lists this clonotype with many counts. This chain joins TRBV6-1 and TRBJ2-3; 7 bases match TRBD2. This CDR3 is 15 amino acids long. J was trimmed by 1 base and V by 7 bases; bases with no gene match: 8. CDR1 is MNHNS, CDR2 SASEGT, per germline. The CDR3 DNA reads as TGTGCCAGCAAGGAGCGGGGCTCTCGCACAGATACGCAGTATTTT. Its protein is CASKERGSRTDTQYF.

This clonotype was observed at least ten times. The chain is built from TRBV12-3 or TRBV12-4 and TRBJ1-2; D remains unclear. The CDR3 length is 14 residues. V was clipped by 4 bases and J by 5 bases, with 14 bases between them. CDR3 DNA: TGTGCCAGCAGTTCCGGGTCCACACCTTATGGCTACACCTTC. Protein: CASSSGSTPYGYTF.

This clonotype was detected a few times. The rearrangement links TRBV27 to TRBJ1-1; the D is unclear. This CDR3 is 14 amino acids long. The germline CDR1 and CDR2 sequences are MNHEY and SMNVEV (reference sequence). V was cut by 6 bases and J by 6 bases, with 17 bases left in between. The CDR3 loop reads CASRVGEGSAEAFF. The CDR3 coding sequence is TGTGCCAGCAGGGTGGGAGAGGGCAGCGCTGAAGCTTTCTTT.

This clonotype was seen more than once but under ten times. The junction differs from germline at one of its ends, possibly a read error. The J gene is TRBJ1-4, the V gene TRBV14; no reliable D call. The CDR3 sequence is 13 residues long. Germline loops: CDR1 SGHDN, CDR2 FVKESK. The CDR3 nucleotides read TGTGCCAGCAGCCAAGAGGCTAATGACAAACTGTTTTTT. Amino acid sequence: CASSQEANDKLFF. Complete variable domain (other parts from reference TRBV14 and TRBJ1-4): EAGVTQFPSHSVIEKGQTVTLRCDPISGHDNLYWYRRVMGKEIKFLLHFVKESKQDESGMPNNRFLAERTGGTYSTLKVQPAELEDSGVYFCASSQEANDKLFFGSGTQLSVL.

Written as DNA, the CDR3 is TGTGCCAGCAGTTTGATGGGGGCCGGCTCCTACGAGCAGTACTTC. Amino acid sequence: CASSLMGAGSYEQYF. V and J are TRBV27 and TRBJ2-7; maybe TRBD1 (6 bases). The CDR3 covers 15 residues. CDR1 and CDR2 (germline): MNHEY, SMNVEV (reference sequence). V lost 3 bases and J 0 bases, leaving 12 bases between the germline ends.

This clonotype has more than one count but fewer than ten. The chain carries TRBV27 and TRBJ1-1; a weak D match, TRBD1 (6 bases). The V gene lost 8 bases and the J gene lost 8 bases, with 15 bases spanning the gap. Germline V gene lookup returns CDR1 MNHEY and CDR2 SMNVEV (reference sequence). CDR3 length: 12 residues. CDR3 loop: CASFGQSYEAFF. The CDR3 DNA follows: TGTGCCAGCTTCGGACAGTCCTACGAAGCTTTCTTT.

The rearrangement links TRBV27 to TRBJ2-7; possibly TRBD1 for D (7 bases). The CDR3 totals 16 residues. Trimming cost V 0 bases and J 3 bases, with 15 bases left between them. CDR1 is MNHEY, CDR2 SMNVEV, per germline (reference sequence). The DNA for the CDR3 is TGTGCCAGCAGTTTATCCGCGGGACAGTCTTACTACGAGCAGTACTTC. It translates to CASSLSAGQSYYEQYF.

Concerning this clonotype: This may arise from a read error, as a much more abundant clone is one base away. This chain links TRBV19 with TRBJ2-1; TRBD1 aligns across 8 bases. The CDR3 has 18 residues. Per the germline V gene, CDR1 is LNHDA and CDR2 is SQIVND (reference sequence). V dropped 3 bases and J dropped 11; count of bases not matched to a gene: 21. The CDR3 DNA is TGTGCCAGTAGTATTTTGGGATTGACAGGGGAGATTTGGGATAAGCAGTTCTTC. It specifies CASSILGLTGEIWDKQFF.